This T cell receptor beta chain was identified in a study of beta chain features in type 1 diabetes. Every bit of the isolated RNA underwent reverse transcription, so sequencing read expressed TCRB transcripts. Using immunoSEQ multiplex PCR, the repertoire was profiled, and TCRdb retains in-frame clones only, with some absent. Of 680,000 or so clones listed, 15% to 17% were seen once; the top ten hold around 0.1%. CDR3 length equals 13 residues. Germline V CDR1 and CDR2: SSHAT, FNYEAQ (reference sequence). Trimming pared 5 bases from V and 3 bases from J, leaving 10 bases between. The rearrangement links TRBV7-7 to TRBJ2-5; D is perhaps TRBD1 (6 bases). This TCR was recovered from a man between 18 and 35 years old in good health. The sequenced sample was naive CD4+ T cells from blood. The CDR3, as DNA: TGTGCCAGCAGCGGACAGCTTAAAGAGACCCAGTACTTC. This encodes CASSGQLKETQYF.